The 21 T cell receptor beta chains given below trace back to one sample, sequenced in a study of cytomegalovirus exposure and HLA in healthy donors (dated by TCRdb to 2016 to 2017). The library was produced with the immunoSEQ multiplex PCR assay. For the multiplex PCR, a mixture combining 60 forward primers for TCR Vbeta segments and 13 reverse primers for TCR Jbeta segments was used. Held by TCRdb, this immuneACCESS table contains in-frame sequences only and omits some clones. Under half of the omission traces to an unresolved V gene where checked; the cause of the rest is unknown. Here the sample has roughly 150,000 clones; 64% occur a single time. The ten biggest clones cover 2.5% to 3.5% of the sample. The sequenced material came from PBMCs. The receptor source for this set is a woman in her twenties or thirties in good health and CMV-seropositive.

This chain uses TRBV4-1 with TRBJ2-3; maybe TRBD2 (5 bases). The CDR3 has 17 residues. The V end was cut by 1 base, the J end by 1 base, with 15 bases between. CDR1 is MGHRA, CDR2 YSYEKL, per germline. The CDR3 spells CASSQGAEVGGTDTQYF. CDR3 DNA: TGCGCCAGCAGCCAAGGGGCGGAGGTGGGTGGCACAGATACGCAGTATTTT.

The chain combines TRBV19 with TRBJ2-5; TRBD2 might be the D (5 bases). Germline V gives CDR1 LNHDA, CDR2 SQIVND (reference sequence). The CDR3 spans 13 residues. Trimming left V 4 bases short and J 5 bases short, with 11 bases between. The CDR3 DNA is TGTGCCAGTAGTACCACTAGTTCGGAGACCCAGTACTTC. Amino acid sequence: CASSTTSSETQYF.

This sequence joins TRBV2 and TRBJ2-3, with D possibly being TRBD2 (6 bases). The germline gives CDR1 SNHLY, CDR2 FYNNEI. CDR3 length equals 15 residues. Trimming cost V 6 bases and J 2 bases, with 15 bases left between them. The DNA for the CDR3 is TGTGCCAGCAGCTCTTCAGGAGGGTTCACAGATACGCAGTATTTT. Translating it yields CASSSSGGFTDTQYF.

This chain uses TRBV4-1 with TRBJ1-1; possible D gene TRBD1, 5 bases. CDR1 is MGHRA, CDR2 YSYEKL, per germline. Trimming removed 4 bases from V and 4 bases from J, with 25 bases in between. This CDR3 contains 18 residues. CDR3 nucleotide sequence: TGCGCCAGCAGCCTGAATACGTTAGGGCAGGGAATTTTCACTGAAGCTTTCTTT. It codes for CASSLNTLGQGIFTEAFF.

The chain uses TRBV18 and TRBJ2-7; TRBD2 matches 7 bases. The CDR3 extends over 16 amino acids. CDR1 is KGHSH, CDR2 LQKENI, per germline. The junction had 12 bases not matched to a gene; V was cut back by 1 base and J by 6 bases. The CDR3 region is CASSPLELAVSREQYF. The CDR3 DNA reads as TGTGCCAGCTCACCACTTGAGCTAGCGGTATCTCGCGAGCAGTACTTC.

V usage is TRBV6-5 and J usage is TRBJ1-1; no definite D call. Germline V gene sequence: CDR1 MNHEY, CDR2 SVGAGI. This CDR3 has 13 residues. Trimming took off 6 bases at V and 2 bases at J, with 10 bases between the two ends. The CDR3 is CASRPTPNTEAFF. Here the CDR3 DNA reads TGTGCCAGCAGGCCGACACCAAACACTGAAGCTTTCTTT.

The chain employs TRBV10-2 and TRBJ1-6; no definite D call. Per the germline V gene, CDR1 is WSHSY and CDR2 is SAAADI. V was cut by 7 bases and J by 4 bases, with 8 bases left in between. The CDR3 totals 13 residues. For the CDR3, the DNA is TGCGCCAGCACATCCCAGTATAATTCACCCCTCCACTTT. It is translated as CASTSQYNSPLHF.

This clone appeared once. J is TRBJ2-5 and V is TRBV5-1; 7 nucleotides line up with TRBD2. This CDR3 region has 15 residues. V shed 1 base, J shed 2 bases, and the junction held 5 bases outside the gene matches. The V gene's germline CDR1 is SGHRS and CDR2 YFSETQ. In nucleotides, the CDR3 is TGCGCCAGCAGCTTGATTCGGGGGGATCAAGAGACCCAGTACTTC. It specifies CASSLIRGDQETQYF.

This chain uses TRBV2 with TRBJ2-7; perhaps TRBD1 as D (5 bases). Germline CDR1 reads SNHLY; CDR2 reads FYNNEI. This CDR3 is built from 12 residues. Trimming pared 6 bases from V and 3 bases from J, leaving 9 bases between. CDR3 region: CASRDNLYEQYF. For the CDR3, the DNA is TGTGCCAGCAGGGACAACCTCTACGAGCAGTACTTC.

The rearrangement joins TRBV30 to TRBJ2-7; no firm D call. The CDR3 runs 11 residues. CDR1 and CDR2 (germline): GTSNPN, SVGIG (reference sequence). The V end was cut by 2 bases, the J end by 2 bases, with 4 bases between. The CDR3 coding sequence is TGTGCCTGGAGTACAGCCTACGAGCAGTACTTC. It yields the protein CAWSTAYEQYF.

The chain employs TRBV7-9 and TRBJ2-1; 11 bases are shared with TRBD2. The germline CDR1 and CDR2 sequences are SEHNR and FQNEAQ (reference sequence). V lost 4 bases and J lost 4; bases outside the gene matches: 6. This CDR3 comprises 16 residues. The CDR3 sequence is CASSSTLAGEYNEQFF. CDR3 DNA: TGTGCCAGCAGCTCAACACTAGCGGGAGAATACAATGAGCAGTTCTTC.

This clone has only a few counts. The CDR3 protein is CASSDRQVDRVNGYTF. The CDR3 coding sequence is TGTGCCAGCAGTGATAGACAGGTGGACCGCGTGAATGGCTACACCTTC. The chain couples TRBV6-1 to TRBJ1-2, with a tentative D call TRBD1 (6 bases). The V gene lost 3 bases and the J gene lost 6 bases, with 20 bases spanning the gap. Germline values: CDR1 MNHNS, CDR2 SASEGT. The CDR3 covers 16 residues.

The gene calls are TRBV5-6 and TRBJ1-2; tentatively, D is TRBD1 (5 bases). The germline V and J ends were trimmed by 0 bases and 10 bases, with 13 bases remaining between them. Germline V gene data show CDR1 as SGHDT and CDR2 as YYEEEE. CDR3 length: 13 amino acids. CDR3 sequence: CASSLGQQTHYTF. The CDR3, as DNA: TGTGCCAGCAGCTTGGGACAGCAGACACACTACACCTTC.

A few counts support this clone. The rearrangement joins TRBV18 to TRBJ2-7, with D maybe TRBD2 (6 bases). CDR3 size: 12 residues. Deletions cut 8 bases from V and 6 bases from J, with 14 bases between. Germline values: CDR1 KGHSH, CDR2 LQKENI. CDR3 bases: TGTGCCAGCCGGGACTTCTTGGGCGAGCAGTACTTC. Its protein is CASRDFLGEQYF.

The chain joins TRBV2 to TRBJ2-6, with D possibly matching TRBD1 (5 bases). Trimming pared 8 bases from V and 0 bases from J, leaving 17 bases between. Germline loops: CDR1 SNHLY, CDR2 FYNNEI. The CDR3 is 17 amino acids. DNA for the CDR3: TGTGCCAGCGCGTACGACAGATTAACCTCTGGGGCCAACGTCCTGACTTTC. It codes for CASAYDRLTSGANVLTF.

The chain joins TRBV7-2 to TRBJ2-7; 8 bases map to TRBD1. Germline CDR1 and CDR2: SGHTA and FQGNSA. The CDR3 extends over 13 amino acids. V lost 8 bases and J lost 6; bases outside the gene matches: 9. The CDR3 spells CASLAPGGLEQYF. DNA for the CDR3: TGTGCCAGCTTGGCCCCAGGGGGCCTCGAGCAGTACTTC.

The chain joins TRBV9 to TRBJ2-7; 11 bases align to TRBD2. Germline V gene lookup returns CDR1 SGDLS and CDR2 YYNGEE. This CDR3 is 14 amino acids long. The junction had 1 base not matched to a gene; V was cut back by 0 bases and J by 5 bases. The CDR3 bases are TGTGCCAGCAGCGTAGGACTAGCGGGGCACGAGCAGTACTTC. Translating gives CASSVGLAGHEQYF. The full variable domain, in which reference TRBV9 and TRBJ2-7 provide the parts outside the CDR3, is DSGVTQTPKHLITATGQRVTLRCSPRSGDLSVYWYQQSLDQGLQFLIQYYNGEERAKGNILERFSAQQFPDLHSELNLSSLELGDSALYFCASSVGLAGHEQYFGPGTRLTVT.

The rearrangement uses TRBV14 and TRBJ2-7, with D possibly matching TRBD1 (6 bases). The CDR3 totals 15 residues. Germline-derived CDR1 and CDR2 are SGHDN and FVKESK. V lost 3 bases and J lost 0, with 12 bases in between. This chain's CDR3 is CASSHDRSSSYEQYF. CDR3 DNA: TGTGCCAGCAGCCATGACAGGTCTAGCTCCTACGAGCAGTACTTC.

The chain has TRBV5-1 and TRBJ1-1; D not resolved. This CDR3 comprises 14 residues. V lost 2 bases and J 0 bases, leaving 8 bases between the germline ends. The germline gives CDR1 SGHRS, CDR2 YFSETQ. The CDR3 region is CASSLQSMNTEAFF. The CDR3 DNA follows: TGCGCCAGCAGCTTACAGAGCATGAACACTGAAGCTTTCTTT.

A note on this clone: The sample carries other DNA sequences with the same CDR3. The chain joins TRBV5-1 to TRBJ1-1; 10 bases align to TRBD1. The germline gives CDR1 SGHRS, CDR2 YFSETQ. V shed 3 bases and J 10 bases; nucleotides not matched to a gene: 6. The CDR3 is 13 residues long. The CDR3 region has the DNA TGCGCCAGCAGCTACCGACAGGGGGCAGGAGCTTTCTTT. This sequence encodes CASSYRQGAGAFF.

J is TRBJ1-1 and V is TRBV5-6, with D possibly being TRBD1 (5 bases). Germline CDR1 and CDR2: SGHDT and YYEEEE. With 0 bases removed from V and 6 bases from J, the gap between germline ends came to 12 bases. The CDR3 is 14 amino acids. This CDR3 is CASSLVGGVAEAFF. CDR3 coding DNA: TGTGCCAGCAGCTTGGTTGGGGGGGTCGCTGAAGCTTTCTTT. Variable domain in full (rest from reference TRBV5-6 and TRBJ1-1): DAGVTQSPTHLIKTRGQQVTLRCSPKSGHDTVSWYQQALGQGPQFIFQYYEEEERQRGNFPDRFSGHQFPNYSSELNVNALLLGDSALYLCASSLVGGVAEAFFGQGTRLTVV.